This entry lists 27 T cell receptor beta chains sequenced from one sample in a study of OX40 agonist ivuxolimab in advanced cancers. Generated by immunoSEQ multiplex PCR, the TCRdb table keeps only in-frame clones and is missing some. This table has roughly 75,000 clones, approximately 93% appearing once. Sequencing used CD4+ or CD8+ T cells sorted from blood, obtained in a trial of the OX40 agonist ivuxolimab. These receptor sequences come from an adult with an advanced solid tumor such as melanoma, head and neck, liver or kidney cancer.

The rearrangement links TRBV6-5 to TRBJ1-2; D not certain. Germline CDR1 is MNHEY and CDR2 is SVGAGI. Trimming took 3 bases from V and 8 from J, leaving 13 bases between them. There are 13 residues in the CDR3. CDR3 residues: CASSYYSGAGYTF. The CDR3 DNA is TGTGCCAGCAGTTATTATAGTGGTGCGGGCTACACCTTC.

The chain joins TRBV5-5 to TRBJ2-7, with D perhaps TRBD1 or TRBD2 (5 bases each). The germline CDR1 and CDR2 sequences are SGHKS and YYEKEE (reference sequence). The length of the CDR3 is 12 residues. V lost 4 bases to trimming and J lost 12 bases, with 17 bases between them. CDR3 nucleotide sequence: TGTGCCAGCAGCCTAGGGACCGAGACCAGGTACTTC. Translating gives CASSLGTETRYF.

The chain is built from TRBV5-6 and TRBJ1-6; perhaps TRBD1 as D (5 bases). Per germline, CDR1 SGHDT and CDR2 YYEEEE. CDR3 length: 13 amino acids. Trimming cost V 4 bases and J 10 bases, with 12 bases left between them. The DNA for the CDR3 is TGTGCCAGCAGCCTGGGGGGGGTCTCACCCCTCCACTTT. Amino acid sequence: CASSLGGVSPLHF.

The chain joins TRBV30 to TRBJ2-3; D ambiguous. CDR3 length equals 12 residues. Trimming took 5 bases from V and 0 from J, leaving 6 bases between them. Germline V gene sequence: CDR1 GTSNPN, CDR2 SVGIG (reference sequence). The CDR3 region has the DNA TGTGCCTGGGAGTTAAGCACAGATACGCAGTATTTT. Translation gives CAWELSTDTQYF.

The rearrangement joins TRBV7-8 to TRBJ2-3; 8 bases align to TRBD2. V lost 0 bases, J lost 1 base, and 3 bases stayed unmatched. Looked up from germline, CDR1 is SGHVS and CDR2 is FQNEAQ. This CDR3 spans 16 amino acids. In nucleotides, the CDR3 is TGTGCCAGCAGCTTAGCAACGGGACTAGGCACAGATACGCAGTATTTT. Its protein is CASSLATGLGTDTQYF.

V is TRBV25-1 and J is TRBJ1-2; 9 nucleotides match TRBD1. V gave up 4 bases and J gave up 0 bases; unmatched junction bases: 12. Germline CDR1 is MGHDK and CDR2 is SYGVNS. The CDR3 totals 18 residues. CDR3 residues: CASSVFSGDRVANYGYTF. CDR3 DNA: TGTGCCAGCAGTGTGTTCTCGGGGGACAGGGTAGCTAACTATGGCTACACCTTC.

This clone was counted once. V and J are TRBV7-9 and TRBJ2-1; D is ambiguous. Germline-derived CDR1 and CDR2 are SEHNR and FQNEAQ (reference sequence). Deletions cut 1 base from V and 0 bases from J, with 7 bases between. The CDR3 is made up of 15 amino acids. In DNA form, the CDR3 reads TGTGCCAGCAGCTTAGTATTGGGCTCCTACAATGAGCAGTTCTTC. Translating gives CASSLVLGSYNEQFF.

The V gene is TRBV5-1, the J gene TRBJ2-1, with D perhaps TRBD1 (6 bases). The V end lost 0 bases, the J end lost 5 bases, and 12 bases lay between the germline ends. The CDR3 has 15 residues. Germline CDR1 reads SGHRS; CDR2 reads YFSETQ. Here the CDR3 DNA reads TGCGCCAGCAGCTTGGTCATGGGGGCCCACAATGAGCAGTTCTTC. As protein: CASSLVMGAHNEQFF.

This chain connects TRBV4-1 to TRBJ2-1; possible D gene TRBD2, 7 bases. Germline assignment: CDR1 MGHRA and CDR2 YSYEKL. The CDR3 spans 15 residues. Trimming pared 0 bases from V and 10 bases from J, leaving 16 bases between. The CDR3, as DNA: TGCGCCAGCAGCCAAGAAAGGGGGGGTTGGCCCGAGCAGTTCTTC. Its translation: CASSQERGGWPEQFF.

CDR3: CASSRRLAGKSVDTQYF. CDR3 bases: TGTGCCAGCAGCCGCCGACTAGCGGGAAAGTCGGTAGATACGCAGTATTTT. The V gene is TRBV27, the J gene TRBJ2-3, with 11 positions matching TRBD2. J lost 5 bases, V lost 6 bases, and 13 bases had no gene match. The CDR3 covers 17 residues. Germline CDR1 reads MNHEY; CDR2 reads SMNVEV (reference sequence).

This clone was detected once. CDR3 region: CASSEGHSYEQYF. CDR3 nucleotides: TGTGCCAGCAGTGAAGGCCACAGCTACGAGCAGTACTTC. This chain links TRBV6-1 with TRBJ2-7; no clear D gene. CDR1 and CDR2 (germline): MNHNS, SASEGT. The CDR3 spans 13 residues. V was shortened by 1 base and J by 3 bases, with 7 bases between the two germline ends.

The chain recombines TRBV9 with TRBJ1-1; D might be TRBD1 (5 bases). The CDR3 contains 12 residues. Trimming stripped 3 bases from V and 11 bases from J, with 14 bases between. Germline V gives CDR1 SGDLS, CDR2 YYNGEE. CDR3 protein: CASSAGARPAFF. As DNA, the CDR3 is TGTGCCAGCAGCGCCGGGGCCAGGCCGGCTTTCTTT.

For the CDR3, the DNA is TGTGCCAGCAGCCGTCCGGGACAGGGCCTACGAGCTTTCTTT. Translating gives CASSRPGQGLRAFF. The chain couples TRBV5-6 to TRBJ1-1; 9 bases match TRBD1. V lost 4 bases to trimming and J lost 10 bases; unmatched junction nucleotides: 11. Germline values: CDR1 SGHDT, CDR2 YYEEEE. The CDR3 covers 14 residues.

This clone has just one count. This rearrangement joins TRBV19 to TRBJ1-5; 7 positions agree with TRBD1. This CDR3 region has 11 residues. Germline V lookup: CDR1 LNHDA, CDR2 SQIVND (reference sequence). J lost 16 bases, V lost 11 bases, and 14 bases had no gene match. The CDR3 nucleotides are TGTGCCGTCGGGATTGCAGGGGGAGAACATTTT. It codes for CAVGIAGGEHF.

The chain recombines TRBV2 with TRBJ2-3, with 12 nucleotides matching TRBD2. CDR3 length: 16 residues. Trimming took 8 bases from V and 5 from J; bases not matched to a gene: 11. Germline-derived CDR1 and CDR2 are SNHLY and FYNNEI. The CDR3, as DNA: TGTGCCAGCCTTACCCCAACTAGCGGGGGGAAAGATACGCAGTATTTT. As protein: CASLTPTSGGKDTQYF.

The gene calls are TRBV15 and TRBJ2-3, with 10 bases identical to TRBD2. J gave up 2 bases and V 5 bases, and 13 bases lay outside the gene matches. The germline gives CDR1 LNHNV, CDR2 YYDKDF (reference sequence). This CDR3 has 18 residues. The CDR3 loop is CATSGNLAGVFITDTQYF. The CDR3 nucleotides read TGTGCCACCAGCGGAAACCTAGCGGGAGTTTTTATCACAGATACGCAGTATTTT.

The chain recombines TRBV11-3 with TRBJ1-2, with 8 bases identical to TRBD1. Germline loops: CDR1 SGHNT, CDR2 YENEEA. V lost 3 bases to trimming and J lost 4 bases; unmatched junction nucleotides: 13. The CDR3 length is 17 residues. CDR3 sequence (DNA): TGTGCCAGCAGCTTCCCCAAATCAGGGGGCCCCTCCTATGGCTACACCTTC. It yields the protein CASSFPKSGGPSYGYTF. The full variable domain, in which reference TRBV11-3 and TRBJ1-2 provide the parts outside the CDR3, is EAGVVQSPRYKIIEKKQPVAFWCNPISGHNTLYWYLQNLGQGPELLIRYENEEAVDDSQLPKDRFSAERLKGVDSTLKIQPAELGDSAVYLCASSFPKSGGPSYGYTFGSGTRLTVV.

This clone was seen only a few times. The V gene is TRBV7-9, the J gene TRBJ1-1; D may be TRBD1 (6 bases). From germline, CDR1 is SEHNR and CDR2 FQNEAQ (reference sequence). Trimming cost V 5 bases and J 1 base, with 14 bases left between them. The CDR3 consists of 15 residues. CDR3 sequence (DNA): TGTGCCAGCAGCCCGTGGGACACACAGAACACTGAAGCTTTCTTT. Translated: CASSPWDTQNTEAFF.

This chain links TRBV6-5 with TRBJ2-5; TRBD1 matches at 7 bases. In germline, CDR1 is MNHEY, CDR2 SVGAGI. The ends lost 2 bases at V and 4 bases at J; junction bases unmatched: 4. This CDR3 is built from 14 residues. The CDR3: CASSYEGALETQYF. In nucleotides, the CDR3 is TGTGCCAGCAGTTACGAGGGGGCCCTAGAGACCCAGTACTTC.

This sequence joins TRBV5-1 and TRBJ1-1, with 9 bases lining up with TRBD1. CDR1 and CDR2 (germline): SGHRS, YFSETQ. The CDR3 extends over 13 amino acids. V shed 4 bases and J 7 bases; nucleotides not matched to a gene: 5. DNA of the CDR3: TGCGCCAGCAGCAACCGGGACAGGGTTGAAGCTTTCTTT. Amino acid sequence: CASSNRDRVEAFF.

This chain joins TRBV6-5 and TRBJ2-7, with D perhaps TRBD2 (6 bases). From germline, CDR1 is MNHEY and CDR2 SVGAGI. V lost 5 bases, J lost 2 bases, and 13 bases lay in between. This CDR3 has 14 amino acids. Here the CDR3 reads CASSNPTRTYEQYF. The CDR3 DNA follows: TGTGCCAGCAGTAACCCGACTAGAACCTACGAGCAGTACTTC.

This clone came up once. The gene calls are TRBV27 and TRBJ1-2, with 9 bases fitting TRBD1. Per the germline V gene, CDR1 is MNHEY and CDR2 is SMNVEV (reference sequence). V trimming: 2 bases; J trimming: 8 bases; junction bases outside the gene matches: 9. The CDR3 consists of 15 residues. CDR3: CASSLTGQGTQGYTF. For the CDR3, the DNA is TGTGCCAGCAGTTTAACCGGACAGGGGACTCAGGGCTACACCTTC.

This chain connects TRBV13 to TRBJ2-3; no clear D gene. Germline-derived CDR1 and CDR2 are PRHDT and FYEKMQ (reference sequence). The CDR3 has 15 amino acids. V was clipped by 0 bases and J by 0 bases, with 7 bases between them. The CDR3, as DNA: TGTGCCAGCAGCTTAGGGATAGGTAGCACAGATACGCAGTATTTT. Amino acid sequence: CASSLGIGSTDTQYF.

V and J are TRBV6-5 and TRBJ2-7; D possibly uses TRBD1 or TRBD2 (6 bases each). The germline V gene encodes CDR1 MNHEY and CDR2 SVGAGI. V lost 0 bases and J 4 bases, leaving 13 bases between the germline ends. The CDR3 totals 15 residues. The CDR3 bases are TGTGCCAGCAGTTACTCCGTAGGGGGGAGATACGAGCAGTACTTC. Protein sequence: CASSYSVGGRYEQYF.

V usage is TRBV21-1 and J usage is TRBJ2-7; TRBD1 is taken as the D call from the table, unchecked against the DNA. TRBV21-1 is reported as a pseudogene. The CDR3 length is 15 residues. DNA for the CDR3: TGTGCCAGCAGCAAAGACAGGGGACCTTACTACGAGCAGTACTTC. Translating gives CASSKDRGPYYEQYF.

The V gene is TRBV19, the J gene TRBJ2-1; 7 bases agree with TRBD2. V trimming: 4 bases; J trimming: 4 bases; junction bases outside the gene matches: 7. Looked up from germline, CDR1 is LNHDA and CDR2 is SQIVND (reference sequence). There are 15 residues in the CDR3. The CDR3 DNA reads TGTGCCAGTAGTAAGTGGGAGGGCCAATACAATGAGCAGTTCTTC. Translating it yields CASSKWEGQYNEQFF. Full variable domain (rest looked up from reference TRBV19 and TRBJ2-1): DGGITQSPKYLFRKEGQNVTLSCEQNLNHDAMYWYRQDPGQGLRLIYYSQIVNDFQKGDIAEGYSVSREKKESFPLTVTSAQKNPTAFYLCASSKWEGQYNEQFFGPGTRLTVL.

The chain has TRBV29-1 and TRBJ2-7; D gene ambiguous. V lost 6 bases to trimming and J lost 0 bases, with 12 bases between them. The CDR3 spans 13 residues. Germline lookup yields CDR1 SQVTM and CDR2 ANQGSEA. CDR3 DNA sequence: TGCAGCGTCTTTTCGCCGACCTCCTACGAGCAGTACTTC. Translated, it gives CSVFSPTSYEQYF.